The 8 T cell receptor beta chains below come from one sample, sequenced in a study of spatial heterogeneity in lung cancer. Indicated time point: sample taken at primary tumor resection. The authors sequenced whole RNA from tumor, nontumor lung or frozen PBMC without sorting. From the 5' RACE reads, TCRdb called clonotypes with MiXCR, one entry per CDR3 protein. The table includes about 44,000 distinct CDR3 sequences, roughly 13% detected once. This specimen consisted of PBMCs, obtained at surgery. These receptors all stem from a male donor with early-stage non-small cell lung cancer.

This clonotype has a count of ten or more. This chain links TRBV2 with TRBJ2-4; D call uncertain. Trimming removed 9 bases at V and 0 bases at J, with 18 bases between. Germline CDR1 reads SNHLY; CDR2 reads FYNNEI. CDR3 size: 16 residues. The CDR3: CASTLSLPLAKNIQYF. The DNA of the CDR3 is TGTGCCAGTACGTTATCTCTGCCGTTAGCCAAAAACATTCAGTACTTC.

This clonotype was counted only a few times. V is TRBV7-8 and J is TRBJ2-7; 7 nucleotides line up with TRBD2. V shed 5 bases, J shed 2 bases, and the junction held 9 bases outside the gene matches. The CDR3 is 15 amino acids. CDR1 and CDR2 (germline): SGHVS, FQNEAQ. CDR3 sequence (DNA): TGTGCCAGCAGCGGGAGAGCGGGAAAAACCTACGAGCAGTACTTC. Encoded protein: CASSGRAGKTYEQYF.

This clonotype was seen repeatedly, ten times or more. The chain carries TRBV12-3 or TRBV12-4 and TRBJ1-2, with 8 bases fitting TRBD1. This CDR3 contains 15 residues. With 6 bases clipped from V and 3 bases from J, the junction kept 9 bases outside the gene matches. The CDR3 spells CASSYTGQGHYGYTF. CDR3 coding DNA: TGTGCCAGCAGCTATACAGGACAGGGCCACTATGGCTACACCTTC.

This rearrangement joins TRBV20-1 to TRBJ2-1; D may correspond to TRBD1 or TRBD2 (5 bases each). CDR1 is DFQATT and CDR2 is SNEGSKA in the germline V gene (reference sequence). This CDR3 is built from 12 residues. V was shortened by 4 bases and J by 11 bases, with 15 bases between the two germline ends. CDR3 sequence reads: CSATLRDLQQFF. CDR3 DNA sequence: TGCAGTGCTACATTAAGGGACCTCCAGCAGTTCTTC.

The gene calls are TRBV7-8 and TRBJ1-1; D unclear. The CDR3 extends over 13 amino acids. V was pared by 2 bases and J by 5 bases, with 9 bases between. The germline gives CDR1 SGHVS, CDR2 FQNEAQ. The CDR3 nucleotides are TGTGCCAGCAGCTTAAAGTTTAGGACTGAAGCTTTCTTT. This sequence encodes CASSLKFRTEAFF. The variable domain in full, completed from reference TRBV7-8 and TRBJ1-1, reads GAGVSQSPRYKVAKRGQDVALRCDPISGHVSLFWYQQALGQGPEFLTYFQNEAQLDKSGLPSDRFFAERPEGSVSTLKIQRTQQEDSAVYLCASSLKFRTEAFFGQGTRLTVV.

This clonotype occurred a few times. The CDR3 region is CASSLVRLAGTDEQYF. CDR3 nucleotides: TGCGCCAGCAGCTTGGTCCGGCTAGCGGGAACAGACGAGCAGTACTTC. The chain carries TRBV5-1 and TRBJ2-7; TRBD2 matches at 9 bases. V was pared by 0 bases and J by 5 bases, with 9 bases of the junction left unmatched. The CDR3 has 16 amino acids. The germline CDR1 and CDR2 sequences are SGHRS and YFSETQ.

This clonotype was detected a few times. The rearrangement links TRBV4-2 to TRBJ2-2, with a possible D match to TRBD1 (6 bases). V was clipped by 3 bases and J by 2 bases, with 13 bases between them. Germline V CDR1 and CDR2: LGHNA, YNFKEQ. This CDR3 comprises 16 residues. The CDR3 bases are TGTGCCAGCAGCCAGGAAGGACAGACAAACACCGGGGAGCTGTTTTTT. Translating gives CASSQEGQTNTGELFF.

In this sample, this clonotype turned up many times. This chain links TRBV7-6 with TRBJ2-7, with D possibly matching TRBD1 (5 bases). Germline CDR1 and CDR2: SGHVS and FNYEAQ. There are 12 residues in the CDR3. Trimming stripped 1 base from V and 10 bases from J, with 11 bases between. CDR3 nucleotides: TGTGCCAGCAGCTTAGGAGGACACATACAGTACTTC. Amino acid sequence: CASSLGGHIQYF.